One sample yielded the 23 T cell receptor beta chains listed below, sequenced in a study of blood T cell repertoires in COVID-19. Repertoires were generated with immunoSEQ multiplex PCR, while TCRdb's copy carries only in-frame clones and drops some. The table has 210,000 or so clones, 83% seen once. The sample comprised PBMCs or T cells enriched from blood (not recorded which). The receptors were sampled from a woman aged 50 to 60 who had been exposed to COVID-19.

V and J are TRBV19 and TRBJ1-5; TRBD1 aligns across 9 bases. Looked up from germline, CDR1 is LNHDA and CDR2 is SQIVND (reference sequence). The CDR3 is 14 amino acids. Trimming took 6 bases from V and 6 from J; bases not matched to a gene: 6. Written as DNA, the CDR3 is TGTGCCAGTAGACACAGGGGGCTCGGTCAGCCCCAGCATTTT. This codes for CASRHRGLGQPQHF.

The chain has TRBV5-1 and TRBJ2-2; D may be TRBD2 (6 bases). From germline, CDR1 is SGHRS and CDR2 YFSETQ. This CDR3 has 14 amino acids. With 2 bases removed from V and 4 bases from J, the gap between germline ends came to 9 bases. The CDR3 reads CASSFSGLTGELFF. The CDR3 DNA is TGCGCCAGCAGCTTTAGCGGACTCACCGGGGAGCTGTTTTTT.

The chain combines TRBV5-1 with TRBJ2-3; 7 bases map to TRBD1. Losses at the gene ends were 0 bases for V and 4 bases for J; bases not matched to a gene: 2. Germline V gene sequence: CDR1 SGHRS, CDR2 YFSETQ. The CDR3 spans 14 residues. In DNA, the CDR3 is TGCGCCAGCAGCTTGGAGGGGGCGGCAGATACGCAGTATTTT. This translates into CASSLEGAADTQYF.

The chain combines TRBV6-5 with TRBJ1-1, with D possibly TRBD1 on 6 matching bases. Germline CDR1 and CDR2: MNHEY and SVGAGI. Between the trimmed V and J ends, which lost 3 bases and 7 bases, there was a span of 15 bases. The CDR3 spans 14 residues. The CDR3 DNA is TGTGCCAGCAGTTATTACGGACAGTTTTATGAAGCTTTCTTT. Protein product: CASSYYGQFYEAFF.

The rearrangement uses TRBV19 and TRBJ1-1; perhaps TRBD1 as D (5 bases). Trimming cost V 1 base and J 7 bases, with 10 bases left between them. The CDR3 extends over 13 amino acids. Germline-derived CDR1 and CDR2 are LNHDA and SQIVND (reference sequence). This chain's CDR3 is CASSIGGRGEAFF. DNA for the CDR3: TGTGCCAGTAGTATAGGAGGGAGGGGTGAAGCTTTCTTT.

V usage is TRBV28 and J usage is TRBJ2-2, with D possibly TRBD1 on 6 matching bases. Trimming left V 4 bases short and J 6 bases short, with 9 bases between. The CDR3 sequence is 13 residues long. CDR1 MDHEN and CDR2 SYDVKM come from the germline V gene. CDR3 nucleotides: TGTGCCAGCAGTTACAGGGTTCCCGGGGAGCTGTTTTTT. Encoded protein: CASSYRVPGELFF.

This sequence joins TRBV12-5 and TRBJ2-1; perhaps TRBD2 as D (7 bases). Trimming cost V 11 bases and J 8 bases, with 16 bases left between them. The CDR3 loop spans 12 amino acids. Per the germline V gene, CDR1 is LGHNT and CDR2 is FRNRAP. CDR3 sequence: CAGRGAGDEQFF. Written as DNA, the CDR3 is TGTGCTGGCCGGGGGGCCGGGGATGAGCAGTTCTTC.

The chain combines TRBV10-3 with TRBJ1-2, with D unclear. The CDR3 runs to 13 residues. The V gene lost 6 bases and the J gene lost 1 base, with 9 bases spanning the gap. CDR1 and CDR2 (germline): ENHRY, SYGVKD. The CDR3 bases are TGTGCCATCAGCCAGGAGGGTAACTATGGCTACACCTTC. Translation: CAISQEGNYGYTF.

This chain uses TRBV6-5 with TRBJ2-5; D ambiguous. Between the trimmed V and J ends, which lost 8 bases and 5 bases, there was a span of 21 bases. The CDR3 extends over 15 amino acids. Germline CDR1 is MNHEY and CDR2 is SVGAGI. CDR3 region: CASRPPRTRRETQYF. The CDR3 bases are TGTGCCAGCCGCCCACCCCGTACCCGCCGGGAGACCCAGTACTTC.

The chain uses TRBV6-5 and TRBJ1-2; D may be TRBD1 (5 bases). CDR3 length equals 15 residues. V gave up 4 bases and J gave up 4 bases, with 16 bases separating them. Germline lookup yields CDR1 MNHEY and CDR2 SVGAGI. CDR3 region: CASSSYGGGPYGYTF. CDR3 coding DNA: TGTGCCAGCAGTTCCTACGGGGGGGGACCCTATGGCTACACCTTC.

The chain uses TRBV2 and TRBJ2-1; TRBD2 agrees at 7 bases. Germline CDR1 SNHLY, CDR2 FYNNEI. The V segment lost 7 bases and the J segment 3 bases; nucleotides outside the gene matches: 9. This CDR3 is built from 15 residues. CDR3 in amino acids: CASKKSGGSYNEQFF. The CDR3 coding sequence is TGTGCCAGCAAAAAGTCGGGGGGAAGCTACAATGAGCAGTTCTTC.

The chain is built from TRBV9 and TRBJ1-2; the D gene is possibly TRBD1 (5 bases). The germline V gene encodes CDR1 SGDLS and CDR2 YYNGEE. The germline V and J ends were trimmed by 4 bases and 0 bases, with 22 bases remaining between them. The CDR3 has 18 residues. CDR3 protein: CASSPGGTPSLSNYGYTF. The DNA of the CDR3 is TGTGCCAGCAGCCCCGGCGGGACGCCCAGCCTCTCTAACTATGGCTACACCTTC. Full variable domain (missing parts from reference TRBV9 and TRBJ1-2): DSGVTQTPKHLITATGQRVTLRCSPRSGDLSVYWYQQSLDQGLQFLIQYYNGEERAKGNILERFSAQQFPDLHSELNLSSLELGDSALYFCASSPGGTPSLSNYGYTFGSGTRLTVV.

V gene TRBV9 combines with J gene TRBJ1-5; D ambiguous. There are 15 residues in the CDR3. V was trimmed by 2 bases and J by 1 base, leaving 10 bases between them. Per germline, CDR1 SGDLS and CDR2 YYNGEE. CDR3 sequence reads: CASSVSLESNQPQHF. CDR3 in DNA: TGTGCCAGCAGCGTCAGTCTGGAGAGCAATCAGCCCCAGCATTTT.

This chain uses TRBV10-3 with TRBJ2-1, with a possible D match to TRBD1 (5 bases). CDR1 and CDR2 from the germline V gene are ENHRY and SYGVKD. The ends were cut back, 9 bases at V and 0 bases at J, with 12 bases in the middle. This CDR3 is 14 amino acids long. The CDR3 DNA reads TGTGCCATTCAGTGGGGCCTCTCCTACAATGAGCAGTTCTTC. This gives the protein CAIQWGLSYNEQFF.

CDR3 in amino acids: CSVTGQYTEAFF. In DNA, the CDR3 is TGCAGCGTGACAGGACAGTACACTGAAGCTTTCTTT. This chain uses TRBV29-1 with TRBJ1-1, with D possibly matching TRBD1 (6 bases). This CDR3 spans 12 amino acids. Germline CDR1 is SQVTM and CDR2 is ANQGSEA. Between the trimmed V and J ends, which lost 6 bases and 3 bases, there was a span of 11 bases.

The rearrangement links TRBV11-3 to TRBJ1-3, with D unresolved. CDR3 length: 15 amino acids. Germline CDR1 is SGHNT and CDR2 is YENEEA. Trimming took off 5 bases at V and 2 bases at J, with 13 bases between the two ends. DNA for the CDR3: TGTGCCAGCAGCGCTGGGAGGGCCGCTGGAAACACCATATATTTT. It is translated as CASSAGRAAGNTIYF.

The V call is TRBV19, the J call TRBJ1-3, with D tentatively TRBD1 (5 bases). Germline V gene sequence: CDR1 LNHDA, CDR2 SQIVND (reference sequence). The V and J ends lost 8 bases and 0 bases respectively, with 17 bases between them. This CDR3 is built from 16 residues. The CDR3 reads CASRKDTLHSGNTIYF. CDR3 nucleotide sequence: TGTGCCAGTCGCAAGGACACTTTACACTCTGGAAACACCATATATTTT.

The V gene is TRBV30, the J gene TRBJ2-7, with TRBD1 as a possible D gene (6 bases). The germline V and J ends were trimmed by 2 bases and 7 bases, with 12 bases remaining between them. Germline lookup yields CDR1 GTSNPN and CDR2 SVGIG (reference sequence). CDR3 length: 12 amino acids. DNA for the CDR3: TGTGCCTGGAGTCCGACAGGTAAAGAGCAGTACTTC. Translating gives CAWSPTGKEQYF. The full variable domain, rest sourced from reference TRBV30 and TRBJ2-7, is SQTIHQWPATLVQPVGSPLSLECTVEGTSNPNLYWYRQAAGRGLQLLFYSVGIGQISSEVPQNLSASRPQDRQFILSSKKLLLSDSGFYLCAWSPTGKEQYFGPGTRLTVT.

This CDR3 is CASSQEARGWIYGYTF. As DNA, the CDR3 is TGCGCCAGCAGCCAAGAGGCCCGAGGGTGGATCTATGGCTACACCTTC. This chain uses TRBV4-3 with TRBJ1-2; D unclear. The CDR3 extends over 16 amino acids. V was trimmed by 0 bases and J by 4 bases, leaving 15 bases between them. Germline lookup yields CDR1 LGHNA and CDR2 YSLEER.

This chain links TRBV2 with TRBJ2-7, with TRBD2 identical over 12 bases. Germline values: CDR1 SNHLY, CDR2 FYNNEI. This CDR3 is built from 17 residues. After removal of 6 bases from V and 3 bases from J, the junction contained 12 bases not matched to a gene. CDR3 DNA sequence: TGTGCCAGCAGAAAAGAGAAGTCTAGCGGGGGGGACTACGAGCAGTACTTC. Translation gives CASRKEKSSGGDYEQYF.

The V gene is TRBV19, the J gene TRBJ2-2; 8 bases map to TRBD2. The CDR3 runs to 15 residues. The V gene's germline CDR1 is LNHDA and CDR2 SQIVND (reference sequence). With 4 bases clipped from V and 3 bases from J, the junction kept 4 bases outside the gene matches. CDR3 sequence reads: CASSKSGGYTGELFF. The CDR3 bases are TGTGCCAGTAGTAAAAGCGGGGGCTACACCGGGGAGCTGTTTTTT.

This chain uses TRBV5-5 with TRBJ2-5; 13 positions agree with TRBD2. This CDR3 region has 18 residues. Germline loops: CDR1 SGHKS, CDR2 YYEKEE (reference sequence). Germline trimming cut 4 bases from V and 5 bases from J; bases unmatched to any gene: 14. The CDR3 sequence: CASSNIPRLAGGRETQYF. CDR3 bases: TGTGCCAGCAGCAATATCCCCAGACTAGCGGGGGGAAGGGAGACCCAGTACTTC.

The V call is TRBV29-1, the J call TRBJ2-2, with D possibly matching TRBD2 (6 bases). This CDR3 is built from 15 residues. Trimming removed 4 bases from V and 1 base from J, with 13 bases in between. Germline CDR1 and CDR2: SQVTM and ANQGSEA. The CDR3 is CSVGGTGGNTGELFF. CDR3 DNA: TGCAGCGTTGGGGGGACCGGGGGGAACACCGGGGAGCTGTTTTTT.